The 15 T cell receptor beta chains below were found in one sample sequenced in a study of read filtering for tumor transcriptome and immune sequencing. This library used roughly 400 ng RNA and molecular barcoded adaptors spanning alpha/delta and beta/gamma chains. TCRdb recomputed calls from the reads with MiXCR, one row per CDR3 protein. The data hold fewer than 150,000 distinct CDR3 sequences, with 10% to 15% observed a single time. The sequenced sample was a population of CD138-negative cells sorted from bone marrow. The receptors stem from a donor older than 35 with multiple myeloma.

This clonotype was seen repeatedly, ten times or more. The CDR3: CASSQDETAPGANVLTF. The CDR3 DNA reads as TGCGCCAGCAGCCAAGATGAGACGGCCCCCGGGGCCAACGTCCTGACTTTC. J is TRBJ2-6 and V is TRBV4-1; D gene unclear. From germline, CDR1 is MGHRA and CDR2 YSYEKL. The germline V and J ends were trimmed by 0 bases and 4 bases, with 13 bases remaining between them. This CDR3 comprises 17 residues.

This clonotype was observed at least ten times. The genes are TRBV29-1 and TRBJ2-7; 7 bases map to TRBD2. Trimming at V came to 4 bases and at J to 0 bases, leaving 0 bases not matched to a gene. Per the germline V gene, CDR1 is SQVTM and CDR2 is ANQGSEA. The CDR3 length is 12 residues. The CDR3 sequence is CSVGTSSYEQYF. In DNA form, the CDR3 reads TGCAGCGTTGGGACTAGCTCCTACGAGCAGTACTTC.

On this clonotype: A much larger clone lies one base from this, so it may be a read error. This rearrangement joins TRBV5-1 to TRBJ1-4, with 10 bases fitting TRBD1. The CDR3 consists of 14 residues. The germline V gene encodes CDR1 SGHRS and CDR2 YFSETQ. CDR3 loop: CASSPGQGNEKRFF. The CDR3 nucleotides are TGCGCCAGCAGCCCGGGACAGGGGAATGAAAAACGGTTTTTT.

The chain is built from TRBV20-1 and TRBJ1-1; D might be TRBD1 (6 bases). Germline lookup yields CDR1 DFQATT and CDR2 SNEGSKA (reference sequence). CDR3 length: 15 residues. Trimming took 5 bases from V and 2 from J, leaving 18 bases between them. The CDR3 sequence: CSARHIGGTNTEAFF. As DNA, the CDR3 is TGCAGTGCTCGGCATATCGGGGGGACAAACACTGAAGCTTTCTTT.

This clonotype was found many times. One end of the junction is discordant with germline, which a read error may explain. This CDR3 reads CASSPLDGYGTDTQYF. As DNA, the CDR3 is TGTGCTAGCAGCCCGCTCGACGGTTATGGCACAGATACGCAGTATTTT. The chain combines TRBV7-7 with TRBJ2-3; D gene unclear. This CDR3 spans 16 amino acids. Germline CDR1 is SSHAT and CDR2 is FNYEAQ (reference sequence).

This clonotype was counted at least ten times. Written as DNA, the CDR3 is TGTGCCAGCAGCTTAGATAGAATCACAGATACGCAGTATTTT. As protein: CASSLDRITDTQYF. The V and J genes are TRBV11-2 and TRBJ2-3; no clear D gene. V gave up 0 bases and J gave up 2 bases, with 6 bases separating them. The germline gives CDR1 SGHAT, CDR2 FQNNGV. The CDR3 contains 14 residues.

Of note for this clonotype: A single base separates this from a much larger clone, so it may be a read error. The chain uses TRBV12-3 or TRBV12-4 and TRBJ2-1, with 7 bases matching TRBD1. CDR3 length equals 14 residues. The chain's CDR3 is CASSSQGYSNEQLF. CDR3 DNA: TGTGCCAGCAGTTCACAGGGGTACAGCAATGAGCAGCTCTTC.

This clonotype turned up a few times. One junction end does not reproduce the germline sequence, and a read error may be involved. This chain connects TRBV9 to TRBJ1-5; D perhaps matches TRBD1 (5 bases). This CDR3 has 14 amino acids. The germline CDR1 and CDR2 sequences are SGDLS and YYNGEE. For the CDR3, the DNA is TGTGCCAGCAGCGAGGGACCAAGCAATCGGCCCCAGCATTTT. As protein: CASSEGPSNRPQHF.

This clonotype has only a few counts. This chain connects TRBV3-1 to TRBJ2-2; tentative D call: TRBD1 (6 bases). The CDR3 is 17 amino acids. V was clipped by 8 bases and J by 0 bases, with 19 bases between them. Germline V CDR1 and CDR2: LGHDT, YNNKEL (reference sequence). CDR3 DNA: TGTGCCAGCGGGCGGACAGAGGGATCCGCGAACACCGGGGAGCTGTTTTTT. This gives the protein CASGRTEGSANTGELFF.

This clonotype was recorded at least ten times. This rearrangement joins TRBV19 to TRBJ2-1; the D gene is possibly TRBD2 (6 bases). Per the germline V gene, CDR1 is LNHDA and CDR2 is SQIVND (reference sequence). Trimming stripped 7 bases from V and 7 bases from J, with 17 bases between. The CDR3 has 14 amino acids. CDR3 region: CASTLGGWGNEQFF. DNA of the CDR3: TGTGCCAGTACCCTCGGGGGATGGGGGAATGAGCAGTTCTTC.

This clonotype was seen more than once but under ten times. V usage is TRBV12-3 or TRBV12-4 and J usage is TRBJ1-5; D ambiguous. V was shortened by 3 bases and J by 6 bases, with 9 bases between the two germline ends. CDR3 length equals 13 residues. The DNA for the CDR3 is TGTGCCAGCAGTTTTATAGGGTCTCAGCCCCAGCATTTT. Its protein is CASSFIGSQPQHF.

This clonotype was recorded at least ten times. The chain joins TRBV5-4 to TRBJ2-7; either TRBD1 or TRBD2 may supply D (5 bases each). The CDR3 totals 15 residues. Trimming took off 2 bases at V and 1 base at J, with 13 bases between the two ends. The germline V gene has CDR1 SGHNT and CDR2 YYREEE (reference sequence). CDR3 amino acids: CASSFGGMTSYEQYF. CDR3 bases: TGTGCCAGCAGCTTTGGGGGTATGACATCCTACGAGCAGTACTTC.

This clonotype has a count of ten or more. This chain links TRBV7-2 with TRBJ2-1; no reliable D call. V lost 1 base to trimming and J lost 4 bases, with 8 bases between them. CDR1 is SGHTA, CDR2 FQGNSA, per germline. This CDR3 has 14 residues. The CDR3: CASSLGVGYNEQFF. The CDR3 nucleotides are TGTGCCAGCAGCTTAGGGGTCGGTTACAATGAGCAGTTCTTC.

There are a few counts of this clonotype. This chain links TRBV7-2 with TRBJ2-7, with 12 nucleotides matching TRBD2. Germline assignment: CDR1 SGHTA and CDR2 FQGNSA. After removal of 1 base from V and 4 bases from J, the junction contained 2 bases not matched to a gene. The CDR3 extends over 15 amino acids. This chain's CDR3 is CASSLGLAGGYEQYF. The CDR3, as DNA: TGTGCCAGCAGCTTAGGGCTAGCGGGAGGGTACGAGCAGTACTTC.

The chain joins TRBV29-1 to TRBJ2-5, with D perhaps being TRBD1 or TRBD2 (6 bases each). The V end was cut by 6 bases, the J end by 5 bases, with 19 bases between. The germline CDR1 and CDR2 sequences are SQVTM and ANQGSEA. This CDR3 is built from 14 residues. The CDR3 DNA follows: TGCAGCGTCGCGCCCGTGCCCGGGGGCGAGACCCAGTACTTC. It translates to CSVAPVPGGETQYF.